Listed below are T cell receptor beta chains from one sample, sequenced in a study of blood T cell repertoires in COVID-19. The assay was immunoSEQ multiplex PCR, and TCRdb's table has in-frame clones only and misses some. The sample shows more than 40,000 clones, 80% to 90% of them seen only once. The sequencing sample was made of peripheral blood. The receptors here all came from a human donor in a cohort sampled during active COVID-19. The donor label of this sample is uncertain. The CDR3 runs from the conserved cysteine through the conserved F or W. Each record gives: clone size, D gene, V gene, J gene, CDR3 protein, CDR3 DNA. D genes are given only for firm matches. Where a row states a size, it is once, few, many or the class of an expanded clone; other rows omit it.

abundance: -
d_gene: TRBD1
v_gene: TRBV2
j_gene: TRBJ2-7
CDR3aa: CATQETGGSYEQYF
CDR3nt: TGTGCCACCCAGGAAACAGGGGGCTCCTACGAGCAGTACTTC

abundance: few
d_gene: -
v_gene: TRBV9
j_gene: TRBJ1-3
CDR3aa: CASSVGGSVGNTIYF
CDR3nt: TGTGCCAGCAGCGTAGGAGGTTCGGTTGGAAACACCATATATTTT

abundance: -
d_gene: TRBD2
v_gene: TRBV7-3
j_gene: TRBJ2-5
CDR3aa: CASSPSGAETQYF
CDR3nt: TGTGCCAGCAGCCCCAGCGGGGCGGAGACCCAGTACTTC

abundance: -
d_gene: TRBD1
v_gene: TRBV27
j_gene: TRBJ2-3
CDR3aa: CASSWGGTGTDTQYF
CDR3nt: TGTGCCAGCAGTTGGGGGGGGACAGGGACAGATACGCAGTATTTT

abundance: -
d_gene: -
v_gene: TRBV5-1
j_gene: TRBJ1-1
CDR3aa: CASSLERRGTEAFF
CDR3nt: TGCGCCAGCAGCTTGGAGCGCAGGGGAACTGAAGCTTTCTTT

abundance: -
d_gene: -
v_gene: TRBV5-6
j_gene: TRBJ1-6
CDR3aa: CASSSRLASGGSPLHF
CDR3nt: TGTGCCAGCAGCTCAAGACTGGCATCCGGAGGTTCACCCCTCCACTTT

abundance: -
d_gene: -
v_gene: TRBV5-4
j_gene: TRBJ1-2
CDR3aa: CASSLRGGNYGYTF
CDR3nt: TGTGCCAGCAGCCTGCGCGGGGGAAACTATGGCTACACCTTC

abundance: -
d_gene: -
v_gene: TRBV15
j_gene: TRBJ1-5
CDR3aa: CATSRDLGANQPQHF
CDR3nt: TGTGCCACCAGCAGAGATTTGGGGGCGAATCAGCCCCAGCATTTT

abundance: few
d_gene: -
v_gene: TRBV10-3
j_gene: TRBJ1-4
CDR3aa: CAISDGERTNEKLFF
CDR3nt: TGTGCCATCAGTGACGGGGAACGAACTAATGAAAAACTGTTTTTT

abundance: -
d_gene: -
v_gene: TRBV18
j_gene: TRBJ2-1
CDR3aa: CASSDQRSLVEQFF
CDR3nt: TGTGCCAGCTCAGACCAGCGATCATTGGTGGAGCAGTTCTTC

abundance: -
d_gene: -
v_gene: TRBV6-6
j_gene: TRBJ1-1
CDR3aa: CASSYFGGRNTEAFF
CDR3nt: TGTGCCAGCAGTTACTTTGGGGGCCGGAACACTGAAGCTTTCTTT

abundance: -
d_gene: -
v_gene: TRBV5-6
j_gene: TRBJ1-6
CDR3aa: CASSSTVNYNSPLHF
CDR3nt: TGTGCCAGCAGCTCGACAGTGAACTATAATTCACCCCTCCACTTT

abundance: -
d_gene: TRBD2
v_gene: TRBV5-1
j_gene: TRBJ2-2
CDR3aa: CASRGGSRGVTGELFF
CDR3nt: TGCGCCAGCCGCGGAGGAAGCCGGGGGGTCACCGGGGAGCTGTTTTTT

abundance: -
d_gene: -
v_gene: TRBV7-9
j_gene: TRBJ1-3
CDR3aa: CASSRTTASGNTIYF
CDR3nt: TGTGCCAGCAGCCGTACGACAGCCTCTGGAAACACCATATATTTT

abundance: -
d_gene: TRBD2
v_gene: TRBV27
j_gene: TRBJ2-3
CDR3aa: CASSRTRTDTQYF
CDR3nt: TGTGCCAGCAGTCGGACTAGAACAGATACGCAGTATTTT

abundance: -
d_gene: -
v_gene: TRBV5-1
j_gene: TRBJ1-1
CDR3aa: CASSFSSPGEGTEAFF
CDR3nt: TGCGCCAGCAGCTTTTCCTCACCAGGGGAGGGCACTGAAGCTTTCTTT

abundance: -
d_gene: -
v_gene: TRBV14
j_gene: TRBJ1-6
CDR3aa: CASSTGELNSPLHF
CDR3nt: TGTGCCAGCAGCACGGGGGAATTGAATTCACCCCTCCACTTT

abundance: -
d_gene: TRBD1
v_gene: TRBV29-1
j_gene: TRBJ1-2
CDR3aa: CSVGQGDSRGYTF
CDR3nt: TGCAGCGTTGGTCAGGGGGATTCTCGGGGCTACACCTTC

abundance: -
d_gene: -
v_gene: TRBV7-2
j_gene: TRBJ2-2
CDR3aa: CAAGNLNTGELFF
CDR3nt: TGTGCAGCCGGGAACCTGAACACCGGGGAGCTGTTTTTT

abundance: -
d_gene: TRBD2
v_gene: TRBV5-1
j_gene: TRBJ2-1
CDR3aa: CASSSTSGGDTEQFF
CDR3nt: TGCGCCAGCAGCTCGACTAGCGGGGGGGATACGGAGCAGTTCTTC

abundance: -
d_gene: TRBD1
v_gene: TRBV7-8
j_gene: TRBJ1-5
CDR3aa: CASSPYQGQGSNQPQHF
CDR3nt: TGTGCCAGCAGCCCCTACCAAGGACAGGGTAGCAATCAGCCCCAGCATTTT

abundance: -
d_gene: -
v_gene: TRBV5-8
j_gene: TRBJ1-4
CDR3aa: CASSRGREKLFF
CDR3nt: TGTGCCAGCAGCCGCGGGCGAGAAAAACTGTTTTTT

abundance: -
d_gene: -
v_gene: TRBV28
j_gene: TRBJ1-1
CDR3aa: CASNQVDTEAFF
CDR3nt: TGTGCCAGCAATCAGGTTGACACTGAAGCTTTCTTT

abundance: -
d_gene: TRBD2
v_gene: TRBV4-2
j_gene: TRBJ2-2
CDR3aa: CASSQDRRDSGTSTGELFF
CDR3nt: TGTGCCAGCAGCCAAGATCGCCGGGACTCTGGGACTAGCACCGGGGAGCTGTTTTTT

abundance: -
d_gene: TRBD1
v_gene: TRBV6-5
j_gene: TRBJ1-6
CDR3aa: CASSPGQGPLHF
CDR3nt: TGTGCCAGCAGTCCGGGACAGGGACCCCTCCACTTT

abundance: -
d_gene: -
v_gene: TRBV5-6
j_gene: TRBJ2-5
CDR3aa: CASRLDSAEETQYF
CDR3nt: TGTGCCAGCAGACTGGACAGTGCTGAGGAGACCCAGTACTTC

abundance: -
d_gene: -
v_gene: TRBV5-1
j_gene: TRBJ2-7
CDR3aa: CASSLGQAASTYEQYF
CDR3nt: TGCGCCAGCAGCCTGGGGCAGGCAGCCTCCACCTACGAGCAGTACTTC

abundance: -
d_gene: -
v_gene: TRBV27
j_gene: TRBJ1-5
CDR3aa: CASSFSGEGQPQHF
CDR3nt: TGTGCCAGCAGTTTTTCCGGGGAGGGTCAGCCCCAGCATTTT

abundance: -
d_gene: -
v_gene: TRBV19
j_gene: TRBJ1-4
CDR3aa: CASSNTGSEKLFF
CDR3nt: TGTGCCAGTAGTAATACAGGGAGTGAAAAACTGTTTTTT

abundance: -
d_gene: -
v_gene: TRBV15
j_gene: TRBJ1-5
CDR3aa: CATSNRDTSQPQHF
CDR3nt: TGTGCCACCAGCAACCGGGACACGAGTCAGCCCCAGCATTTT

abundance: -
d_gene: TRBD2
v_gene: TRBV9
j_gene: TRBJ2-5
CDR3aa: CASSFRAGQETQYF
CDR3nt: TGTGCCAGCAGCTTCAGAGCGGGGCAAGAGACCCAGTACTTC

abundance: -
d_gene: TRBD1
v_gene: TRBV6-2/TRBV6-3
j_gene: TRBJ1-4
CDR3aa: CASSPDPTGLYNEKLFF
CDR3nt: TGTGCCAGCAGCCCTGACCCGACAGGGCTGTATAATGAAAAACTGTTTTTT

abundance: -
d_gene: -
v_gene: TRBV12-3/TRBV12-4
j_gene: TRBJ1-1
CDR3aa: CASSSNEAFF
CDR3nt: TGTGCCAGCAGTTCCAATGAAGCTTTCTTT

abundance: -
d_gene: TRBD2
v_gene: TRBV5-1
j_gene: TRBJ2-1
CDR3aa: CASSLSGGANEQFF
CDR3nt: TGCGCCAGCAGCTTGTCCGGGGGGGCCAATGAGCAGTTCTTC

abundance: -
d_gene: TRBD1
v_gene: TRBV6-2/TRBV6-3
j_gene: TRBJ1-2
CDR3aa: CASSGGQYYGYTF
CDR3nt: TGTGCCAGCAGTGGGGGACAGTACTATGGCTACACCTTC

abundance: -
d_gene: -
v_gene: TRBV4-1
j_gene: TRBJ1-3
CDR3aa: CASSQPRSSGNTIYF
CDR3nt: TGCGCCAGCAGCCAACCCCGGTCCTCTGGAAACACCATATATTTT